This TCR beta chain was obtained from a study of Ad26.COV2.S vaccination and SARS-CoV-2 variants. Data came from immunoSEQ multiplex PCR; TCRdb stores just in-frame clones and leaves some out. Counted here are fewer than 400,000 clones, almost 90% occurring once; the ten biggest clones make up about 5%. Study conclusions and caveats: Using TCR breadth and depth analyses may have led to underestimated total T cell responses. Vaccinees showed greater spike-specific TCR breadth than placebo recipients.

For this clone: Its antigen is as yet unknown.

Treatment noted: approximately 18 received Ad26.COV2.S at low or high dose, single or two shots; 5 received placebo; per-sample allocation not given. Collection of samples fell on day 63 after the first vaccine or placebo injection. The shot given was an Ad26 vector that makes Wuhan-strain SARS-CoV-2 spike. The CDR3 consists of 13 residues. Germline assignment: CDR1 KGHDR and CDR2 SFDVKD. Between the trimmed V and J ends, which lost 6 bases and 3 bases, there was a span of 11 bases. The V call is TRBV24-1, the J call TRBJ2-7; D is unresolved. Sequenced here: peripheral blood, sampled in a trial of Ad26.COV2.S vaccine versus placebo. The origin of this receptor is a person between 18 and 59 years old who received the Ad26.COV2.S COVID-19 vaccine or a placebo. CDR3 sequence: CATSHSRSYEQYV. The CDR3 DNA is TGTGCCACCAGTCACAGTAGGAGCTACGAGCAGTACGTC.